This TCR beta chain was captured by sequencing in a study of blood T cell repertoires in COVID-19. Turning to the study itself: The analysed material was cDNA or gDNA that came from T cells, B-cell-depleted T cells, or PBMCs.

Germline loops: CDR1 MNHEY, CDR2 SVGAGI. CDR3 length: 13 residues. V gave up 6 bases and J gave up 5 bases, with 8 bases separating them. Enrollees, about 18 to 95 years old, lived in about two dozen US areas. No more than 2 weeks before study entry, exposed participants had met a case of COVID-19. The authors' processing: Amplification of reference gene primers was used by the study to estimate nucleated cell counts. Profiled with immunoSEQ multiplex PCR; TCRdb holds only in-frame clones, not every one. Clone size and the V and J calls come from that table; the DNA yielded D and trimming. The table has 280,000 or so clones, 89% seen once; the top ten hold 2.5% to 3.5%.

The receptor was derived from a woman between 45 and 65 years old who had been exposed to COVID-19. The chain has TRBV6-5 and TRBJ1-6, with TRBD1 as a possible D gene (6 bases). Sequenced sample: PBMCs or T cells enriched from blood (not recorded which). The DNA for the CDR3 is TGTGCCAGCAGGGCAGGGGATAATTCACCCCTCCACTTT. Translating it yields CASRAGDNSPLHF.